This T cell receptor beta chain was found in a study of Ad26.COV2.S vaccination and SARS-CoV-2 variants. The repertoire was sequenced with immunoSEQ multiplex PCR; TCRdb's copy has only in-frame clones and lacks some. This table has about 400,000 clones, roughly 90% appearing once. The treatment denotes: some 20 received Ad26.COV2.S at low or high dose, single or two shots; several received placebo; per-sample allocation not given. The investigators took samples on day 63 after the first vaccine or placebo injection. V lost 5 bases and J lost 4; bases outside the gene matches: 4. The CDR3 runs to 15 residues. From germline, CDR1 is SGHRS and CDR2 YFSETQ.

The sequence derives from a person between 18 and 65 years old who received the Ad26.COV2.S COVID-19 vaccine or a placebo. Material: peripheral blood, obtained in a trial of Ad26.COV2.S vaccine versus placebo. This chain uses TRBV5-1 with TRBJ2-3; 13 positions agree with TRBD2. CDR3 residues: CASRTSGGSADTQYF. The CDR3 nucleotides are TGCGCCAGCAGGACTAGCGGGGGGAGCGCAGATACGCAGTATTTT.